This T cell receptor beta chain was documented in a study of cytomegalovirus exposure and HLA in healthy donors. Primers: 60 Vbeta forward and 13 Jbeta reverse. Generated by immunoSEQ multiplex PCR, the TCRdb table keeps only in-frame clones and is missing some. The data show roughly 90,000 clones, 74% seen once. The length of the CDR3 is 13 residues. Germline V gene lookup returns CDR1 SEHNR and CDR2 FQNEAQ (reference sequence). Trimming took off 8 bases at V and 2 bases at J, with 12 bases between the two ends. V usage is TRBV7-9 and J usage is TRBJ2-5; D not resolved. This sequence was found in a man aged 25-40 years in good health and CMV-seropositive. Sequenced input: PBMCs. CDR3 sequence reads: CASAWASQETQYF. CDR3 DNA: TGTGCCAGCGCTTGGGCGTCTCAAGAGACCCAGTACTTC.